Presented here are 11 T cell receptor beta chains from one specimen sequenced in a study of post-analysis software for immune sequencing data. Study-wide findings and caveats: The five TRBV segments detected at higher frequency in patients than in controls included TRBV5-6, TRBV5-1 and TRBV20-1.

No antigen is known for these receptors. Built from TCR beta cDNA, the libraries had unique molecular identifiers in them. MiXCR, run by TCRdb on the PCR reads, gives a single entry per CDR3 protein. Of about 430,000 distinct CDR3 sequences listed, approximately 38% are singletons. Sequencing input: blood. These receptors were obtained from a girl aged 2-10 years with multiple sclerosis.

The rearrangement links TRBV14 to TRBJ2-5; 9 nucleotides align to TRBD1. The J segment lost 5 bases and the V segment lost 0 bases, leaving 7 bases of the junction unmatched. The length of the CDR3 is 16 residues. The germline V gene has CDR1 SGHDN and CDR2 FVKESK. CDR3 protein: CASSQDWDRAGETQYF. The CDR3 DNA sequence: TGTGCCAGCAGCCAAGATTGGGACAGGGCTGGGGAGACCCAGTACTTC. Filled out from reference TRBV14 and TRBJ2-5, the complete variable domain reads EAGVTQFPSHSVIEKGQTVTLRCDPISGHDNLYWYRRVMGKEIKFLLHFVKESKQDESGMPNNRFLAERTGGTYSTLKVQPAELEDSGVYFCASSQDWDRAGETQYFGPGTRLLVL.

The CDR3: CASSYQGSSYNEQFF. For the CDR3, the DNA is TGTGCCAGCAGTTATCAGGGTAGCTCCTACAATGAGCAGTTCTTC. The gene calls are TRBV6-5 and TRBJ2-1; the D gene is possibly TRBD1 (5 bases). The V and J ends lost 3 bases and 0 bases respectively, with 9 bases between them. From germline, CDR1 is MNHEY and CDR2 SVGAGI. There are 15 residues in the CDR3.

This sequence joins TRBV27 and TRBJ2-7; unclear D gene. This CDR3 comprises 15 residues. Trimming took off 2 bases at V and 1 base at J, with 12 bases between the two ends. Germline CDR1 reads MNHEY; CDR2 reads SMNVEV (reference sequence). Here the CDR3 reads CASSLKGRSSYEQYF. The CDR3 DNA sequence: TGTGCCAGCAGTTTAAAGGGAAGGTCATCCTACGAGCAGTACTTC.

Written as DNA, the CDR3 is TGCAGTGCCAGGGGGATCACTGAAGCTTTCTTT. It codes for CSARGITEAFF. The chain joins TRBV20-1 to TRBJ1-1; TRBD1 agrees at 7 bases. The CDR3 totals 11 residues. Unmatched junction bases numbered 2, after V lost 6 bases and J lost 4 bases. Looked up from germline, CDR1 is DFQATT and CDR2 is SNEGSKA (reference sequence).

A remark on this clonotype: Being one base from a much bigger clone, this may be a read error. V and J are TRBV9 and TRBJ2-1; D is perhaps TRBD2 (7 bases). CDR1 and CDR2 (germline): SGDLS, YYNGEE. The CDR3 is 14 amino acids. For the CDR3, the DNA is TGTGCCAGCAGCGTAGTGGGGGGGGCGCATGAGCGGTTCTTC. Amino acid sequence: CASSVVGGAHERFF.

The V call is TRBV7-3, the J call TRBJ2-5; 11 bases fit TRBD1. Germline CDR1 reads SGHTA; CDR2 reads FQGTGA. The junction had 2 bases not matched to a gene; V was cut back by 2 bases and J by 0 bases. The CDR3 is made up of 16 amino acids. The CDR3 coding sequence is TGTGCCAGCAGCTTACGGGACAGGGGGTACCAAGAGACCCAGTACTTC. Protein: CASSLRDRGYQETQYF.

The J gene is TRBJ2-7, the V gene TRBV29-1; TRBD1 agrees at 7 bases. The junction had 5 bases not matched to a gene; V was cut back by 5 bases and J by 1 base. From germline, CDR1 is SQVTM and CDR2 ANQGSEA. CDR3 length: 13 residues. The CDR3 is CSVIQGRSYEQYF. The CDR3 bases are TGCAGCGTTATACAGGGGCGGTCCTACGAGCAGTACTTC.

The rearrangement uses TRBV28 and TRBJ1-1, with unresolved D. The CDR3 contains 14 residues. The germline V gene has CDR1 MDHEN and CDR2 SYDVKM. V was shortened by 3 bases and J by 1 base, with 9 bases between the two germline ends. The CDR3 DNA sequence: TGTGCCAGCAGTTTCCTGGTAACGAACACTGAAGCTTTCTTT. It codes for CASSFLVTNTEAFF.

This chain joins TRBV5-1 and TRBJ1-6; no clear D gene. The V and J ends lost 0 bases and 3 bases respectively, with 7 bases between them. The CDR3 spans 15 residues. CDR1 and CDR2 (germline): SGHRS, YFSETQ. CDR3 loop: CASSLDQIYNSPLHF. As DNA, the CDR3 is TGCGCCAGCAGCTTGGATCAGATCTATAATTCACCCCTCCACTTT. The full variable domain, its missing parts supplied by reference TRBV5-1 and TRBJ1-6, is KAGVTQTPRYLIKTRGQQVTLSCSPISGHRSVSWYQQTPGQGLQFLFEYFSETQRNKGNFPGRFSGRQFSNSRSEMNVSTLELGDSALYLCASSLDQIYNSPLHFGNGTRLTVT.

This clonotype came up a few times. The chain has TRBV27 and TRBJ1-4; tentatively, D is TRBD1 (6 bases). The germline CDR1 and CDR2 sequences are MNHEY and SMNVEV (reference sequence). V was trimmed by 6 bases and J by 8 bases, leaving 16 bases between them. The length of the CDR3 is 14 residues. The CDR3 coding sequence is TGTGCCAGCAGCCCAACAGGGCGTGGGGAAAAACTGTTTTTT. Protein sequence: CASSPTGRGEKLFF.

In this sample, this clonotype turned up a few times. The chain links TRBV4-1 to TRBJ2-7; D gene ambiguous. The V end lost 1 base, the J end lost 2 bases, and 12 bases lay between the germline ends. Germline V gene lookup returns CDR1 MGHRA and CDR2 YSYEKL. This CDR3 comprises 15 residues. Here the CDR3 reads CASSQGVTLTYEQYF. CDR3 sequence (DNA): TGCGCCAGCAGCCAAGGTGTGACTCTGACCTACGAGCAGTACTTC.